The rows below give T cell receptor beta chains drawn from one sample of a study of beta chain features in type 1 diabetes. Some clones are missing from TCRdb's copy, which holds only in-frame ones; the method was immunoSEQ multiplex PCR. The repertoire holds under 20,000 clones, with approximately 47% as singletons. Specimen: stem cell memory CD4+ T cells from blood. The source of these receptors is a woman aged 40 to 50 in good health. Each CDR3 is given with its conserved first and last residue. D genes are given only for firm matches. Clone size is not always given. Where it is, it says once, few, many or a class for expanded clones.

d_gene	abundance	v_gene	j_gene	CDR3nt	CDR3aa
TRBD2	.	TRBV6-6	TRBJ2-5	TGTGCCAGCACAGCGGGGGGCGGGGAGACCCAGTACTTC	CASTAGGGETQYF
.	few	TRBV5-1	TRBJ2-7	TGCGCCAGCAGCTTGGAACAGAAGGTCTACGAGCAGTACTTC	CASSLEQKVYEQYF
TRBD2	few	TRBV13	TRBJ2-3	TGTGCCAGCAGCTCCCGGTCTGGGCGGGGGTACACAGATACGCAGTATTTT	CASSSRSGRGYTDTQYF
.	.	TRBV27	TRBJ2-5	TGTGCCAGCAGTCTGACGTGGGCCCGGGAGACCCAGTACTTC	CASSLTWARETQYF
.	.	TRBV7-7	TRBJ2-1	TGTGCCAGCAGCTTAGATCTACTCTATGAGCAGTTCTTC	CASSLDLLYEQFF
TRBD1	.	TRBV6-5	TRBJ1-1	TGTGCCAGCAGCCGAGACAGGGCAGGAGGCACTGAAGCTTTCTTT	CASSRDRAGGTEAFF
.	.	TRBV5-1	TRBJ2-7	TGCGCCAGCAGCTTTGGCCCAGGGGGGTACGAGCAGTACTTC	CASSFGPGGYEQYF
TRBD1	.	TRBV27	TRBJ2-2	TGTGCCAGCAGTGGGCACAGGGGGCGCGTCACCGGGGAGCTGTTTTTT	CASSGHRGRVTGELFF
TRBD2	few	TRBV5-4	TRBJ2-5	TGTGCCAGCAGCTTGGGAGGACTAGCGGGCCAAGAGACCCAGTACTTC	CASSLGGLAGQETQYF
.	few	TRBV7-2	TRBJ2-1	TGTGCCAGCAGCTTGTCGAGCCTTAGCGTAGGGGGGCAGTTCTTC	CASSLSSLSVGGQFF
.	.	TRBV25-1	TRBJ1-1	TGTGCCAGCAGTGAATACTGGGCAGGGCCTGAAGCTTTCTTT	CASSEYWAGPEAFF
TRBD1	.	TRBV27	TRBJ1-1	TGTGCCAGCAGTTACACAGGGGTGGGGGACACTGAAGCTTTCTTT	CASSYTGVGDTEAFF
TRBD1	.	TRBV19	TRBJ2-1	TGTGCCAGTAGTGTACAGGGGACAGGGAAATACAATGAGCAGTTCTTC	CASSVQGTGKYNEQFF
.	.	TRBV2	TRBJ2-1	TGTGCCAGCAGTGAAGGGGTCAGGGGAGTAACTTGGGAGCAGTTCTTC	CASSEGVRGVTWEQFF
.	few	TRBV18	TRBJ2-3	TGTGCCAGCTCACCCCCCACTACAGATACGCAGTATTTT	CASSPPTTDTQYF
TRBD1	few	TRBV5-1	TRBJ2-2	TGCGCCAGCAGCCAGGGGCAGGGGGATAACACCGGGGAGCTGTTTTTT	CASSQGQGDNTGELFF
TRBD1	.	TRBV6-1	TRBJ1-1	TGTGCCAGCAGTCCCCGGACAGGGTGGGGGGCTGAAGCTTTCTTT	CASSPRTGWGAEAFF
TRBD1	.	TRBV29-1	TRBJ1-1	TGCAGCGTGTTGACAGGGGCTGAAGCTTTCTTT	CSVLTGAEAFF
.	few	TRBV18	TRBJ2-7	TGTGCCAGCTCACCAGATGGAGATTACGAGCAGTACTTC	CASSPDGDYEQYF
TRBD1	.	TRBV5-5	TRBJ2-2	TGTGCCAGCAGTTCCCGACAGGGCTGGACCGGGGAGCTGTTTTTT	CASSSRQGWTGELFF
TRBD2	few	TRBV9	TRBJ2-3	TGTGCCAGCAGCGTTAGTAGCGGGGTTAGCACAGATACGCAGTATTTT	CASSVSSGVSTDTQYF
TRBD1	.	TRBV19	TRBJ2-5	TGTGCCAGTAGCCCACAGGGGTTCAGAGAGACCCAGTACTTC	CASSPQGFRETQYF
.	once	TRBV18	TRBJ2-7	TGTGCCAGCTCACCCACGGGACTCTACGAGCAGTACTTC	CASSPTGLYEQYF
TRBD1	.	TRBV7-6	TRBJ1-2	TGTGCCAGCAGCTTGGGACAGGGTTTAGGCTACACCTTC	CASSLGQGLGYTF
.	.	TRBV7-9	TRBJ1-1	TGTGCCAGCAGTTATATCAACACTGAAGCTTTCTTT	CASSYINTEAFF
.	.	TRBV29-1	TRBJ2-5	TGCAGCGTTGTCCCCGGGATCCAAGAGACCCAGTACTTC	CSVVPGIQETQYF
.	.	TRBV19	TRBJ2-2	TGTGCCAGTAGTGTTGGGACTGGGGGCACCGGGGAGCTGTTTTTT	CASSVGTGGTGELFF
.	.	TRBV2	TRBJ1-6	TGTGCCAGCAGGGGACTTTCGACAGCCCCTATGTCACCCCTCCACTTT	CASRGLSTAPMSPLHF
.	.	TRBV2	TRBJ2-7	TGTGCCAGCAGTCCAGGTGGGGCGGGTCGGGGGATCGGCGAGCAGTACTTC	CASSPGGAGRGIGEQYF
.	few	TRBV7-9	TRBJ2-5	TGTGCCAGCCTACTAGAAGTAAGGGAGACCCAGTACTTC	CASLLEVRETQYF
TRBD1	.	TRBV5-4	TRBJ2-1	TGTGCCAGCAGCTTGGGGGGGACAGGGGGCGCGAATGAGCAGTTCTTC	CASSLGGTGGANEQFF
TRBD2	.	TRBV18	TRBJ2-7	TGTGCCAGCTCAGCCAAGACTAGCGGGGGGTTCTACGAGCAGTACTTC	CASSAKTSGGFYEQYF
TRBD2	.	TRBV2	TRBJ2-5	TGTGCCAGCAGGGGCGGGACTAGCGGGGGCCAAGAGACCCAGTACTTC	CASRGGTSGGQETQYF
TRBD1	.	TRBV19	TRBJ2-5	TGTGCCAGTAGTATAGGGGGGACAGGGGTAAAAGAGACCCAGTACTTC	CASSIGGTGVKETQYF
.	medium-sized	TRBV4-2	TRBJ2-2	TGTGCCAGCAGCCCGAAGACACCCGCGAACACCGGGGAGCTGTTTTTT	CASSPKTPANTGELFF
TRBD1	.	TRBV11-2	TRBJ2-4	TGTGCCAGCAGCGACAGGGTTGCCAAAAACATTCAGTACTTC	CASSDRVAKNIQYF
TRBD1	.	TRBV5-5	TRBJ1-4	TGTGCCAGCAGCCACACAGCCGGGACAGGGACGGAAAAACTGTTTTTT	CASSHTAGTGTEKLFF
.	few	TRBV9	TRBJ2-2	TGTGCCAGCAGCGTGGGACACTTGAACACCGGGGAGCTGTTTTTT	CASSVGHLNTGELFF
TRBD1	.	TRBV7-2	TRBJ2-1	TGTGCCAGCAGCTTCTCAGGGGGCCTAGCCTACAATGAGCAGTTCTTC	CASSFSGGLAYNEQFF
TRBD1	.	TRBV6-6	TRBJ1-1	TGTGCCAGCAGGGACAGGGCCATGAACACTGAAGCTTTCTTT	CASRDRAMNTEAFF
TRBD2	once	TRBV7-3	TRBJ2-3	TGTGCCAGCAGCCCCGCGGGGGTCACAGATACGCAGTATTTT	CASSPAGVTDTQYF
TRBD2	.	TRBV5-1	TRBJ2-7	TGCGCCAGCAGCTTAGCCCCCGGGACTAGCGGGGGGACTTACGAGCAGTACTTC	CASSLAPGTSGGTYEQYF
.	few	TRBV4-3	TRBJ2-7	TGCGCCAGCAGCCAAGCGGGTGGTGCGATCGACGAGCAGTACTTC	CASSQAGGAIDEQYF
TRBD2	.	TRBV7-2	TRBJ2-7	TGTGCCAGCAGCGCCGGGGGGGCAGGGCACCACGAGCAGTACTTC	CASSAGGAGHHEQYF
TRBD1	medium-sized	TRBV28	TRBJ1-2	TGTGCCAGCACCCCTGGCGCAGGGGGCTTTTATGGCTACACCTTC	CASTPGAGGFYGYTF
TRBD1	once	TRBV11-3	TRBJ2-7	TGTGCCAGCAGCATATCTTATGCCCGGGACAGTAACCGCTCCTACGAGCAGTACTTC	CASSISYARDSNRSYEQYF
.	.	TRBV7-2	TRBJ1-3	TGTGCCACCCAGGAGGGGTCCGCAAACACCATATATTTT	CATQEGSANTIYF
.	few	TRBV29-1	TRBJ2-7	TGCAGCGTTGAAATCAGGGATAACGAGCAGTACTTC	CSVEIRDNEQYF
.	.	TRBV18	TRBJ2-7	TGTGCCAGCTCCCCCCCAGGGGACGCCTACGAGCAGTACTTC	CASSPPGDAYEQYF
TRBD2	.	TRBV5-1	TRBJ2-2	TGCGCCAGCAGCCCGGGACTAGCGGGGGGCCTCACCGGGGAGCTGTTTTTT	CASSPGLAGGLTGELFF
TRBD2	.	TRBV7-6	TRBJ2-5	TGTGCCAGCAGCCAGGGACTAGCGGGGCCTAGGGCCCAGTACTTC	CASSQGLAGPRAQYF
.	few	TRBV11-2	TRBJ2-3	TGTGCCAGCAGCTTAGTAGGCAGGGAGGTAGCAGATACGCAGTATTTT	CASSLVGREVADTQYF
.	.	TRBV5-1	TRBJ2-7	TGCGCCAGCAGCTCCGACGGGAGATCGAGCTCCTACGAGCAGTACTTC	CASSSDGRSSSYEQYF
.	.	TRBV2	TRBJ1-1	TGTGCCAGCAGTGCACAGGGATCCCGGAACACTGAAGCTTTCTTT	CASSAQGSRNTEAFF
TRBD2	.	TRBV10-3	TRBJ2-3	TGTGCCATCACTATCAGGACTAGCGGGGGTGCAGATACGCAGTATTTT	CAITIRTSGGADTQYF